This T cell receptor (beta chain) comes out of a study of T cell changes during pregnancy in multiple sclerosis. The repertoire was sequenced with immunoSEQ multiplex PCR; TCRdb's copy has only in-frame clones and lacks some. In the table there are around 40,000 clones, more than 85% of which are singletons. Germline lookup yields CDR1 SGDLS and CDR2 YYNGEE. Trimming removed 2 bases at V and 1 base at J, with 16 bases between. The CDR3 covers 17 residues. This chain links TRBV9 with TRBJ2-1; TRBD1 is a possible D gene (5 bases). This sequence was found in a female donor with multiple sclerosis, enrolled in a pregnancy study. The sequences come from CD4+ T cells from peripheral blood mononuclear cells, collected in the third trimester of pregnancy. CDR3 DNA: TGTGCCAGCAGCGTGCGACAGCATCTACCGTCCTACAATGAGCAGTTCTTC. Translating gives CASSVRQHLPSYNEQFF.